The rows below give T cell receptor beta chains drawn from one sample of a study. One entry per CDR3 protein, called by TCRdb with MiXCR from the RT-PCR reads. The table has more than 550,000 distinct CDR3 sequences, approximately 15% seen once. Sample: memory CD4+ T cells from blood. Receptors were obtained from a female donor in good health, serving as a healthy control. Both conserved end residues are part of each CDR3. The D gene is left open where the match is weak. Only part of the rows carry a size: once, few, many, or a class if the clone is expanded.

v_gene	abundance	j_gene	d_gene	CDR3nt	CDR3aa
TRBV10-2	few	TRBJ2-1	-	TGCGCCAGCAGACAAGGGGCCTGGGATGAGCAGTTCTTC	CASRQGAWDEQFF
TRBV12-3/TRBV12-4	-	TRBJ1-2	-	TGTGCCAGCAGCCGGGACGGCTACACCTTC	CASSRDGYTF
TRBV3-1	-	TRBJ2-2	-	TGTGCCAGCAGCCATGGCTGGCAAACCGGGGAGCTGTTTTTT	CASSHGWQTGELFF
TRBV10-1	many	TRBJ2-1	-	TGCGCCAGCAGTGAGGTAATGAGCGGCGATGAGCAGTTCTTC	CASSEVMSGDEQFF
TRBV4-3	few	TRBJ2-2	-	TGCGCCAGCAGCCAAGATTTCGTCGGTCCGTCACGAGACACCGGGGAGCTGTTTTTT	CASSQDFVGPSRDTGELFF
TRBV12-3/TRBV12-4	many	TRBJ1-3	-	TGTGCCAGCTCTTCACGCGGGGGGTCTGGTGGAAACACCATATATTTT	CASSSRGGSGGNTIYF
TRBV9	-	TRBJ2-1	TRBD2	TGTGCCAGCAGCGCCCCCCGGGGGGGCATCTCCTACAATGAGCAGTTCTTC	CASSAPRGGISYNEQFF
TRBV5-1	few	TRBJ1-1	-	TGCGCCAGCAGCTTGAAGGATGGCACTGAAGCTTTCTTT	CASSLKDGTEAFF
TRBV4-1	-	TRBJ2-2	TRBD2	TGCGCCAGCAGATTCGCTAGCGGGGGGAAGAACACCGGGGAGCTGTTTTTT	CASRFASGGKNTGELFF
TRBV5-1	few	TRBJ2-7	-	TGCGCCAGCAGCTTGGGTTGGGCGATGGGAGCATACGAGCAGTACTTC	CASSLGWAMGAYEQYF
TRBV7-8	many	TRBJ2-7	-	TGTGCCAGCAGCCTAAAGTTCGAAGTCTATGGAAAGGAGCAGTACTTC	CASSLKFEVYGKEQYF
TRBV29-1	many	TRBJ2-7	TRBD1	TGCAGCGTTGATCACGGCAGGGGGACGCGTGAGCAGTACTTC	CSVDHGRGTREQYF
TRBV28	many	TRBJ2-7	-	TGTGCCAGCAGATCCTTAGCGGAGCTCTCCTACGAGCAGTACTTC	CASRSLAELSYEQYF
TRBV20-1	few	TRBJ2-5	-	TGCAGTGCTAGAGGGGGCCTGGGGGGCCAAGAGACCCAGTACTTC	CSARGGLGGQETQYF
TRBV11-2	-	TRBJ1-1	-	TGTGCCAGCAGCCCCCTCATCGGAATAAGGAACACTGAAGCTTTCTTT	CASSPLIGIRNTEAFF
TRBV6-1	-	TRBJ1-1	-	TGTGCCAGCAGAGGGGGGGACTCCCTGAACACTGAAGCTTTCTTT	CASRGGDSLNTEAFF
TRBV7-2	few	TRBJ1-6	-	TGTGCCAGCAGCTTGGCTTGGGGCATTGATGGATCACCCCTCCACTTT	CASSLAWGIDGSPLHF
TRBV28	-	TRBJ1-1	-	TGTGCCAGCAGCCCCCGTAGAGCCTGGAACACTGAAGCTTTCTTT	CASSPRRAWNTEAFF
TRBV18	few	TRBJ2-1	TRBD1	TGTGCCAGCTCACCAGGGACAGGCCTCCGCAATGAGCAGTTCTTC	CASSPGTGLRNEQFF
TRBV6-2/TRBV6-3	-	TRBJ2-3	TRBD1	TGTGCCAGCAGTTACGGACAGGGGGCGGCAGATACGCAGTATTTT	CASSYGQGAADTQYF
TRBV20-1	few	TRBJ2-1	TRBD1	TGCAGTGCTTGGGACAGTAACTACAATGAGCAGTTCTTC	CSAWDSNYNEQFF
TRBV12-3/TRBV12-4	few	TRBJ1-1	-	TGTGCCAGCAGTTTAGGGACACCACGGACGAACACTGAAGCTTTCTTT	CASSLGTPRTNTEAFF
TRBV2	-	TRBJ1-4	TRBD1	TGTGCCAGCAGTGAAGAGGGACAGCGGAATGAAAAACTGTTTTTT	CASSEEGQRNEKLFF
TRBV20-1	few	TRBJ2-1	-	TGCAGTGCCTCACCCGCCTACAATGAGCAGTTCTTC	CSASPAYNEQFF
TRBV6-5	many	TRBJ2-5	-	TGTGCCAGCAGTTACTCGGTCACGGGAGCACAAGAGACCCAGTACTTC	CASSYSVTGAQETQYF
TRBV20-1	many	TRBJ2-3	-	TGCAGTGCTAGGCGGCCTAGCACAGATACGCAGTATTTT	CSARRPSTDTQYF
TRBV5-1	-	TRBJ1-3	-	TGCGCCAGCAGCTACCTTTCGACAGAGCCTGGAAACACCATATATTTT	CASSYLSTEPGNTIYF
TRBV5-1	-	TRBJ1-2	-	TGCGCCAGCAGCTTGGAGGGCAATGGCTACACCTTC	CASSLEGNGYTF
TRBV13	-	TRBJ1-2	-	TGTGCCAGCAGCTTAAGGGTTGGTGGGGGGGATTGGAACTATGGCTACACCTTC	CASSLRVGGGDWNYGYTF
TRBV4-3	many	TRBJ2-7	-	TGCGCCAGCAGCCCATCCGGGATGTCCTACGAGCAGTACTTC	CASSPSGMSYEQYF
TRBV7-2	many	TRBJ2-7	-	TGTGCCAGCAGCTTAGTCGGACAATACGAGCAGTACTTC	CASSLVGQYEQYF
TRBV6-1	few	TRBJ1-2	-	TGTGCCAGCGTCGACAGCGTAAGCTATGGCTACACCTTC	CASVDSVSYGYTF
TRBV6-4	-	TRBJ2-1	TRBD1	TGTGCCAGCAGTGACACAAGCCGACAGGGGTCTAGGTCCTACAATGAGCAGTTCTTC	CASSDTSRQGSRSYNEQFF
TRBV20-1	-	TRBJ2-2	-	TGCAGTGCTAGAGATTTGGGGAGCACCGGGGAGCTGTTTTTT	CSARDLGSTGELFF
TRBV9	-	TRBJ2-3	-	TGTGCCAGCAGCGTAGGGTTGGGGACTAGCACAGATACGCAGTATTTT	CASSVGLGTSTDTQYF
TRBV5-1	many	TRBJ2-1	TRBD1	TGCGCCAGCAGCTTGGCGGGACAGAGCTACAATGAGCAGTTCTTC	CASSLAGQSYNEQFF
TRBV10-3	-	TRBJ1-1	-	TGTGCCATCAGCCTCGGGACAAATTACACTGAAGCTTTCTTT	CAISLGTNYTEAFF
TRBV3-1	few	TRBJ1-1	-	TGTGCCAGCAGCCAATATGTGAGGGAGAACACTGAAGCTTTCTTT	CASSQYVRENTEAFF
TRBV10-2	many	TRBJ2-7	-	TGCGCCGCCTGTCCGGGGACCGTAAGGGAGCAGTACTTC	CAACPGTVREQYF